The entry below describes one TCR beta chain. Its binding antigen is unknown. Base qualities are not provided; no much larger clone lies one nucleotide away. What the time point label conveys for this sample: baseline before first vaccination. Samples from vaccinated people were obtained from the UK trials COV001 and COV002, which included a single-blind randomized controlled phase 2/3 trial of AZD1222 (ChAdOx1 nCoV-19) in healthy adults. Trial participant PBMC samples were collected at day 0 and day 28 after the second dose for TCRbeta chain sequencing. The sample comes from a study of T cell responses to AZD1222 COVID-19 vaccine (TCRdb year 2021). For the wider study: AZD1222 recipients given second doses at about 4 weeks or at about 12 weeks were pooled, since spike-specific TCR depth and breadth were not found to differ between the two schedules. A total of more than 230 trial participants underwent TCR sequencing, of whom about 210 received two doses of AZD1222 and about 25 received two doses of the MenACWY control vaccine. Trial participants were enrolled by age into 18-55, 56-69 and 70-plus year subgroups, with roughly 160, 29 and 62 TCR-sequenced participants respectively. The investigation overall reported the following: Conclusions about previously exposed vaccinees are limited, since just 6 or 7 AZD1222 recipients were seropositive for SARS-CoV-2 at baseline. The 56-69-year group was small, and its depth increase did not reach significance, likely because of low power. Most participants were white British and females outnumbered males, and the authors suggested that clonal diversity may have been underestimated. Vaccine-associated CD4 TCRs spanned the whole spike protein, with dominant responses in regions 160-218 and 743-854. Because no day 14 peak-response samples were available, the repertoires could be characterized only after the peak T cell response. Reportedly, almost half of the unique spike-specific TCRs recognized epitopes lying outside the regions that are mutated in the B.1.351 and B.1.1.7 variants. Spike-specific TCR breadth and depth rose significantly after two AZD1222 doses compared with day 0 and with MenACWY recipients.

The CDR3 regions of human TCRbeta chains were analyzed by immunosequencing. From the authors' description of their analysis: TCRs in the repertoires were matched against a reference library of SARS-CoV-2-specific TCRs that had been generated with the MIRA antigen-specificity platform. Breadth was defined as the fraction of unique TCRs that were SARS-CoV-2-associated. Depth was defined as the fraction of total T cells that were SARS-CoV-2-associated. Using the MIRA data, each spike-specific TCR was mapped to the spike region that the TCR reacts to and placed in a CD4 or CD8 class. Log10-transformed breadth and depth values were compared by one-way ANOVA with Sidak's multiple comparisons tests. TCRdb provides this immuneACCESS table in a form limited to in-frame rearrangements. Some clones are lacking; in checked studies, under half of them reflect an unresolved V gene, and why the rest are absent is not known. V, J and clone size reflect that table, while D and trimming were determined from the DNA. Counted in this sample were 130,000 or so clones; roughly 91% of them appeared once. The top ten hold 25% to 35% of the sample.

Reading from cysteine to phenylalanine, the CDR3 counts 15 amino acids. Here the CDR3 DNA is all that survives: 45 bases in frame from base 1. Deletion took 4 bases off V and 4 bases off J, with a span of 13 bases between the germline ends. Based on the germline V gene, the CDR1 and CDR2 sequences are KGHSY and FQNENV. The starting material was peripheral blood, obtained on day 0 of AZD1222 vaccination. This clonotype was sampled from an adult in good health. The rearrangement combines TRBV16 with TRBJ2-2; the D region is possibly TRBD1 or TRBD2, each matching across 6 bases. The CDR3 reads as follows: CASSPISGATGELFF. The bases are TGTGCCAGCAGCCCAATTTCGGGGGCCACCGGGGAGCTGTTTTTT.